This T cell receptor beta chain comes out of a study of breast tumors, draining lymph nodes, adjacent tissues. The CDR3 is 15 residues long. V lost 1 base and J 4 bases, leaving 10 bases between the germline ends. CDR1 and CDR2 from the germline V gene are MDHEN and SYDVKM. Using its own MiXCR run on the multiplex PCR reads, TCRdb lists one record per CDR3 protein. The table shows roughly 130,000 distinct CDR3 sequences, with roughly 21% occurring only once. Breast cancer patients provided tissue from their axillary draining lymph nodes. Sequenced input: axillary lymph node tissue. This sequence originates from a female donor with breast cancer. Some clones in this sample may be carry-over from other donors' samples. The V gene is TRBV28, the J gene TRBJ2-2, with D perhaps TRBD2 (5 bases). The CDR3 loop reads CASSLSSHSTGELFF. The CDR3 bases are TGTGCCAGCAGTTTATCTAGCCACTCCACCGGGGAGCTGTTTTTT.